These T cell receptor beta chains were read from a single sample in a study of T cells in Graves' hyperthyroidism and ophthalmopathy. MiXCR was run by TCRdb on the multiplex PCR reads, yielding one entry per CDR3 protein. The table has approximately 370,000 distinct CDR3 sequences, roughly 15% seen once. The specimen sequenced was blood. The receptors shown here come from a young woman with Graves' hyperthyroidism that later progressed to Graves' ophthalmopathy. Each CDR3 is given with its conserved first and last residue.

J gene | V gene | CDR3 protein
TRBJ2-7 | TRBV6-2/TRBV6-3 | CASRWTGGLLPSSYEQYF
TRBJ1-2 | TRBV28 | CASSAHRGLYGYTF
TRBJ2-1 | TRBV27 | CASSLRGTGSYNEQFF
TRBJ2-5 | TRBV6-1 | CAAGLYRGETQYF
TRBJ2-7 | TRBV2 | CASSVWGSDEQYF
TRBJ1-5 | TRBV27 | CASSLEGYGNQPQHF
TRBJ1-1 | TRBV4-1 | CASSQDGSQVMSTEAFF
TRBJ1-1 | TRBV19 | CASSIGRGARNTEAFF
TRBJ1-4 | TRBV12-3/TRBV12-4 | CGSSPHRQGKNEKLFF
TRBJ2-5 | TRBV10-1 | CASSEGLTMGETQYF
TRBJ2-2 | TRBV9 | CASSVSGELFF